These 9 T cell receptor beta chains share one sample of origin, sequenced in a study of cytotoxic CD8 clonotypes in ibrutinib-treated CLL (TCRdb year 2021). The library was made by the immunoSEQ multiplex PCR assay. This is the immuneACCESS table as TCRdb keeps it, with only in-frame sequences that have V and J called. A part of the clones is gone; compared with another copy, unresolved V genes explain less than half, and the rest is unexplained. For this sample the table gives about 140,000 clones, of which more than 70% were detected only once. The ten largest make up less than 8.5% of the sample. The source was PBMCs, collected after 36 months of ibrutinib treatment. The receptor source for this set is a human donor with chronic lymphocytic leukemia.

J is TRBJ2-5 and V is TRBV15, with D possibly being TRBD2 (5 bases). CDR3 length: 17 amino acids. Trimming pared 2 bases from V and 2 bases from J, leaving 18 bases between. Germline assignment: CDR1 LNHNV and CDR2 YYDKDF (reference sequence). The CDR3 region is CATSRSREYPKQETQYF. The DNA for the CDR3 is TGTGCCACCAGCAGATCCCGGGAATACCCAAAGCAAGAGACCCAGTACTTC.

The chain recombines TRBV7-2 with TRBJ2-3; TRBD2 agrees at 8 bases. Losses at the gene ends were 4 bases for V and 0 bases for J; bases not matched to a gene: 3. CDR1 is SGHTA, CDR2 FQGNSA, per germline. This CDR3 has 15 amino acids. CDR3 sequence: CASSSIAGSTDTQYF. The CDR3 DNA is TGTGCCAGCAGCTCTATAGCGGGAAGCACAGATACGCAGTATTTT.

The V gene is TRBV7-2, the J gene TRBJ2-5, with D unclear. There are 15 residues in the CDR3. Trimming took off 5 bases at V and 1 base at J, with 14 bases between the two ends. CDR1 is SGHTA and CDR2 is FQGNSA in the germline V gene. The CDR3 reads CASSPMVNRQETQYF. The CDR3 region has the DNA TGTGCCAGCAGCCCTATGGTCAATCGCCAAGAGACCCAGTACTTC.

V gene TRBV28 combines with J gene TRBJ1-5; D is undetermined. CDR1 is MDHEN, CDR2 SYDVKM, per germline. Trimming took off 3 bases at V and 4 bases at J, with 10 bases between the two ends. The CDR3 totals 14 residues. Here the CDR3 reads CASSFDYGNQPQHF. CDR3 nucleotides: TGTGCCAGCAGTTTCGATTACGGGAATCAGCCCCAGCATTTT. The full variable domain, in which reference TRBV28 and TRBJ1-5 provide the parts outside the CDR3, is DVKVTQSSRYLVKRTGEKVFLECVQDMDHENMFWYRQDPGLGLRLIYFSYDVKMKEKGDIPEGYSVSREKKERFSLILESASTNQTSMYLCASSFDYGNQPQHFGDGTRLSIL.

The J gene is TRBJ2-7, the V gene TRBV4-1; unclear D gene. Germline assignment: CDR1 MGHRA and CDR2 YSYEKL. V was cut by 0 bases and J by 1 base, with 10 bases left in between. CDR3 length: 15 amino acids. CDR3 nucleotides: TGCGCCAGCAGCCAAGATTCGCATCGTTCCTACGAGCAGTACTTC. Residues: CASSQDSHRSYEQYF.

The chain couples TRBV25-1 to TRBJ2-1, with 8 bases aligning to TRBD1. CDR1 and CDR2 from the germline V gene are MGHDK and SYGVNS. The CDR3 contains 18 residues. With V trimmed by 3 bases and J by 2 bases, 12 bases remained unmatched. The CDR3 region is CASSDWERTGLTYNEQFF. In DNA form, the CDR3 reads TGTGCCAGCAGTGATTGGGAGAGGACAGGGCTGACCTACAATGAGCAGTTCTTC.

The CDR3 protein is CSVIRASNRNEQFF. CDR3 bases: TGCAGCGTTATCCGGGCCTCGAATCGGAATGAGCAGTTCTTC. The chain links TRBV29-1 to TRBJ2-1; D is uncertain. V dropped 5 bases and J dropped 7 bases, with 18 bases sitting between them. CDR1 and CDR2 (germline): SQVTM, ANQGSEA. This CDR3 has 14 residues.

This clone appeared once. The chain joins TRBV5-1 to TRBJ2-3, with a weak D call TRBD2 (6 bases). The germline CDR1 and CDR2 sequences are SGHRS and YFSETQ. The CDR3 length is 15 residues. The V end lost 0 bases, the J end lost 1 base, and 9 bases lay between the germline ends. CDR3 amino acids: CASSLAQRGTDTQYF. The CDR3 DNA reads TGCGCCAGCAGCTTGGCCCAGCGGGGCACAGATACGCAGTATTTT.

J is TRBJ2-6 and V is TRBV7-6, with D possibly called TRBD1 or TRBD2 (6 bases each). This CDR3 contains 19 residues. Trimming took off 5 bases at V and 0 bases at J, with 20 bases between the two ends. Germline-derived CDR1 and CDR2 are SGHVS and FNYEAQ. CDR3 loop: CASSLPDRRVHSGANVLTF. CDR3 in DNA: TGTGCCAGCAGCCTCCCCGACAGGAGGGTCCACTCTGGGGCCAACGTCCTGACTTTC. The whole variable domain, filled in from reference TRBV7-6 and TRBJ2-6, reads GAGVSQSPRYKVTKRGQDVALRCDPISGHVSLYWYRQALGQGPEFLTYFNYEAQQDKSGLPNDRFSAERPEGSISTLTIQRTEQRDSAMYRCASSLPDRRVHSGANVLTFGAGSRLTVL.